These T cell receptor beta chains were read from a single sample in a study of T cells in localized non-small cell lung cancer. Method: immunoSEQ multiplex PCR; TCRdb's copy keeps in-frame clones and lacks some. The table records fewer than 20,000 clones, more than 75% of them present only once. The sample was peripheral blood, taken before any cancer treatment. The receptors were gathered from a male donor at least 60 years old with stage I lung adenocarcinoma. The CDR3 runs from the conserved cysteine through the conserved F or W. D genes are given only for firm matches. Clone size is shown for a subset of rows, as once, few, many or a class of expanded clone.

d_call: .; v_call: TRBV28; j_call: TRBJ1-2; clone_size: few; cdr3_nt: TGTGCCAGCAGTTTGAATGGCTACACCTTC; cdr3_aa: CASSLNGYTF
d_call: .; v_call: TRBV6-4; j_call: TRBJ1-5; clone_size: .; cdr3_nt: TGTGCCAGCAGTTCGGTATTCCGGGACAATTTAGGGGATCAGCCCCAGCATTTT; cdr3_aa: CASSSVFRDNLGDQPQHF
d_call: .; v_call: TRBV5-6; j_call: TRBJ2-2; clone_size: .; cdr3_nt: TGTGCCAGCAGCTTTGATGAGGGGTACACCGGGGAGCTGTTTTTT; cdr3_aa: CASSFDEGYTGELFF
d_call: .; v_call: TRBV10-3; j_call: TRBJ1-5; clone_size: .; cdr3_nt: TGTGCCATCAGTGAGTCCGGACAGCTTTATCAGCCCCAGCATTTT; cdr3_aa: CAISESGQLYQPQHF
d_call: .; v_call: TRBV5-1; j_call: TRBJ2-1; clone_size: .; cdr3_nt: TGCGCCAGCAGCTTGATTATAGGTAATGAGCAGTTCTTC; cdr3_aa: CASSLIIGNEQFF
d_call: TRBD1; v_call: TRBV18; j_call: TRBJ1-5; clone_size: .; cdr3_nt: TGTGCCAGCTCACTTGGGACAGAAGATCAGCCCCAGCATTTT; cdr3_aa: CASSLGTEDQPQHF
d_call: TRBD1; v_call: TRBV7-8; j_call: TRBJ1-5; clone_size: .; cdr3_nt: TGTGCCAGCAGCCCCCGGGACAGCCCTATTCAGCCCCAGCATTTT; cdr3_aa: CASSPRDSPIQPQHF
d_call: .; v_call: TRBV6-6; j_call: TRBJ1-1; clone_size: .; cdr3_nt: TGTGCCAGCAGTTACGTGGAAGGCACTGAAGCTTTCTTT; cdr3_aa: CASSYVEGTEAFF
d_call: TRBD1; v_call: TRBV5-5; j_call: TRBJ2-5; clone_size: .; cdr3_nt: TGTGCCAGCAGCTTGGACAGGGGGAACCAAGAGACCCAGTACTTC; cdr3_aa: CASSLDRGNQETQYF
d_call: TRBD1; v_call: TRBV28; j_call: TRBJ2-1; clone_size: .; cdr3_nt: TGTGCCAGCAGTTTGAGCCGGGGACAGGAGTTCTTC; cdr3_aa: CASSLSRGQEFF
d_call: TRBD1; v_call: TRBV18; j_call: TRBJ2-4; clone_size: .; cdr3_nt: TGTGCCAGCTCACCTGGGACAGGGGGAGGCAATCTCAAAAACATTCAGTACTTC; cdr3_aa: CASSPGTGGGNLKNIQYF
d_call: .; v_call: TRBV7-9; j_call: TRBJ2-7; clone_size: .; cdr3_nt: TGTGCCAGCAGCCCCGGGGATCCAGACGAGCAGTACTTC; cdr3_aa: CASSPGDPDEQYF
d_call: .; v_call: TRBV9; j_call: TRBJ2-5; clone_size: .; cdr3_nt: TGTGCCAGCAGCGTAGGTGGAGGTACGGGGACCCAGTACTTC; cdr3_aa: CASSVGGGTGTQYF
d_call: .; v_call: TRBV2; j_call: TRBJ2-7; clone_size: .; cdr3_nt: TGTGCCAGCAGTGGCCAGGGGTGGTCCTACGAGCAGTACTTC; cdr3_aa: CASSGQGWSYEQYF
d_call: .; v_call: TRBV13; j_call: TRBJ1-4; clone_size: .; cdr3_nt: TGTGCCAGCAGCCCAGGGGTGGCTAATGAAAAACTGTTTTTT; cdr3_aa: CASSPGVANEKLFF
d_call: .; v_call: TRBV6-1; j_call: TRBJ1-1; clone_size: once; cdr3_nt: TGTGCCAGCAAGAGTGCCACAGGGTTCAACACTGAAGCTTTCTTT; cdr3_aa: CASKSATGFNTEAFF
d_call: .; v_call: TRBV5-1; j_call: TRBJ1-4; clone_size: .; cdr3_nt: TGCGCCAGCAGCTTGAGGGAGAATCAACTGTTTTTT; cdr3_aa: CASSLRENQLFF
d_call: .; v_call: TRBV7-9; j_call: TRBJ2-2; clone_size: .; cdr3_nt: TGTGCCAGCAGCTTCGATCACACCGGGGAGCTGTTTTTT; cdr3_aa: CASSFDHTGELFF
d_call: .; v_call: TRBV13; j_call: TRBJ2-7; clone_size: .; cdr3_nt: TGTGCCAGCAGCTCCCGCCTTAAGGATAGCGGAACCTACGAGCAGTACTTC; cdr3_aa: CASSSRLKDSGTYEQYF
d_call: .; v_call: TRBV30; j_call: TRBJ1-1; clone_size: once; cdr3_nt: TGTGCCTGGAGTGCAGGACGGCAGGCAAACACTGAAGCTTTCTTT; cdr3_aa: CAWSAGRQANTEAFF
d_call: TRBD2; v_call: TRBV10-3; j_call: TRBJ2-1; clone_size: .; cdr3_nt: TGTGCCATCAGTGAGTCACTTCCAACTAGCGGGGCCTCCAATGAGCAGTTCTTC; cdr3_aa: CAISESLPTSGASNEQFF
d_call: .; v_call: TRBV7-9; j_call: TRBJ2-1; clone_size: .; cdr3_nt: TGTGCCAGCAGCTTAGCTGGGTGGAGCTCCTACAATGAGCAGTTCTTC; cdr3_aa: CASSLAGWSSYNEQFF
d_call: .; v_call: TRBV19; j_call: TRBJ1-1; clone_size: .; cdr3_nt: TGTGCCAGTAGTGTACAGAAAGGGCGGAACACTGAAGCTTTCTTT; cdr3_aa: CASSVQKGRNTEAFF
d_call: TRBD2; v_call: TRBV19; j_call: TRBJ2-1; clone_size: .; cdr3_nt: TGTGCCAGTAGTGTGACTAGCGGACAGTACAATGAGCAGTTCTTC; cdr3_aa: CASSVTSGQYNEQFF
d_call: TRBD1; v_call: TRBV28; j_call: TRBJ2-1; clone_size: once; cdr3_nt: TGTGCCAGCACAACAACAGGGGGCAAGTTCTTC; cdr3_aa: CASTTTGGKFF
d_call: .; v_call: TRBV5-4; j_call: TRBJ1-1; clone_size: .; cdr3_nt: TGTGCCAGCAGCTTGGATGAAGGGGCAGGTCGAGAAGCTTTCTTT; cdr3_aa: CASSLDEGAGREAFF
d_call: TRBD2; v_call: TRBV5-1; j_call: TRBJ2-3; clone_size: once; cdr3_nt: TGCGCCAGCAGCTTGGGAGGCGGACTAGCGGGTATCACAGATACGCAGTATTTT; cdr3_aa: CASSLGGGLAGITDTQYF
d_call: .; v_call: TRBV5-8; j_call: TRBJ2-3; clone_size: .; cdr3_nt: TGTGCCAGCAGCTTGGGAGCCTCCGGGCTCGGCACAGATACGCAGTATTTT; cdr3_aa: CASSLGASGLGTDTQYF
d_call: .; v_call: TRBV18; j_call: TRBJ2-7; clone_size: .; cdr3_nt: TGTGCCAGCTCCTCAAACCTCGGGACTTTCAGGTACGAGCAGTACTTC; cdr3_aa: CASSSNLGTFRYEQYF
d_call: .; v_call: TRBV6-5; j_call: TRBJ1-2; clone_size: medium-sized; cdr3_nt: TGTGCCAGCAGTTCGCAGAACTATGGCTACACCTTC; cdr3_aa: CASSSQNYGYTF
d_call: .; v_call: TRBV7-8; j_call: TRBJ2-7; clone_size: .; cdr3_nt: TGTGCCAGCAGCTTAGTAGGGCCCAACCCCTCCTACGAGCAGTACTTC; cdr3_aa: CASSLVGPNPSYEQYF